The 10 T cell receptor beta chains in this list originate from one sample, sequenced in a study of cytomegalovirus exposure and HLA in healthy donors. This PCR relied on a set of 60 Vbeta primers and 13 Jbeta primers. Generated by immunoSEQ multiplex PCR, the TCRdb table keeps only in-frame clones and is missing some. The sample has fewer than 200,000 clones, over 75% seen once; the top ten hold about 1.9%. Sequenced sample: PBMCs. These receptors came from a human donor in good health.

J is TRBJ1-4 and V is TRBV7-9; 7 bases line up with TRBD1. Germline CDR1 and CDR2: SEHNR and FQNEAQ (reference sequence). J lost 3 bases, V lost 2 bases, and 6 bases had no gene match. CDR3 size: 16 residues. This chain's CDR3 is CASSLPTGTANEKLFF. CDR3 bases: TGTGCCAGCAGCTTACCGACCGGGACAGCTAATGAAAAACTGTTTTTT.

A word on this clone: The identical CDR3 is also encoded by other nucleotide sequences in the sample. This chain connects TRBV27 to TRBJ1-1; perhaps TRBD1 as D (5 bases). The germline V and J ends were trimmed by 5 bases and 2 bases, with 9 bases remaining between them. CDR1 is MNHEY, CDR2 SMNVEV, per germline (reference sequence). The CDR3 is made up of 13 amino acids. CDR3 bases: TGTGCCAGCAGTCTGGGGGGAAACACTGAAGCTTTCTTT. Translation gives CASSLGGNTEAFF.

As regards this clone: At one of its ends the junction is not consistent with the germline gene, which may arise from a read error. The chain employs TRBV18 and TRBJ2-7; 12 bases align to TRBD1. The germline V gene has CDR1 KGHSH and CDR2 LQKENI. The CDR3 extends over 15 amino acids. CDR3 residues: CASSAGTGGSNEQYF. The CDR3, as DNA: TGTGCCAGCTCAGCCGGGACAGGGGGCTCCAACGAGCAGTACTTC. The full variable domain, in which reference TRBV18 and TRBJ2-7 provide the parts outside the CDR3, is NAGVMQNPRHLVRRRGQEARLRCSPMKGHSHVYWYRQLPEEGLKFMVYLQKENIIDESGMPKERFSAEFPKEGPSILRIQQVVRGDSAAYFCASSAGTGGSNEQYFGPGTRLTVT.

This clone was seen only once. V usage is TRBV7-9 and J usage is TRBJ1-2, with D unclear. CDR3 size: 14 residues. The germline gives CDR1 SEHNR, CDR2 FQNEAQ (reference sequence). The V and J ends lost 2 bases and 8 bases respectively, with 15 bases between them. CDR3 loop: CASSLSLRRSGYTF. In DNA form, the CDR3 reads TGTGCCAGCAGCTTAAGTCTCCGGCGGAGCGGCTACACCTTC.

This chain links TRBV5-1 with TRBJ2-1, with TRBD2 matching 8 bases. J lost 8 bases, V lost 4 bases, and 8 bases had no gene match. Germline CDR1 is SGHRS and CDR2 is YFSETQ. The CDR3 extends over 14 amino acids. For the CDR3, the DNA is TGCGCCAGCAGCCCCGGCCGGGGGGGGGATGAGCAGTTCTTC. It yields the protein CASSPGRGGDEQFF. The full variable domain, completed using reference TRBV5-1 and TRBJ2-1, is KAGVTQTPRYLIKTRGQQVTLSCSPISGHRSVSWYQQTPGQGLQFLFEYFSETQRNKGNFPGRFSGRQFSNSRSEMNVSTLELGDSALYLCASSPGRGGDEQFFGPGTRLTVL.

This chain joins TRBV9 and TRBJ1-1; D perhaps matches TRBD1 (5 bases). Germline lookup yields CDR1 SGDLS and CDR2 YYNGEE. The germline V and J ends were trimmed by 0 bases and 3 bases, with 15 bases remaining between them. The CDR3 extends over 16 amino acids. The CDR3 nucleotides are TGTGCCAGCAGCGTAGGAATCGCGACAGCTGACACTGAAGCTTTCTTT. It is translated as CASSVGIATADTEAFF.

This sequence joins TRBV20-1 and TRBJ1-1; weak D call: TRBD1 (6 bases). CDR3 length: 10 amino acids. In germline, CDR1 is DFQATT, CDR2 SNEGSKA (reference sequence). V was shortened by 4 bases and J by 11 bases, with 11 bases between the two germline ends. This chain's CDR3 is CSATGQGAFF. CDR3 coding DNA: TGCAGTGCTACGGGACAAGGGGCTTTCTTT.

This clone was seen a handful of times. V usage is TRBV7-2 and J usage is TRBJ2-2; the match to TRBD1 covers 7 bases. Losses at the gene ends were 3 bases for V and 1 base for J; bases not matched to a gene: 8. Germline CDR1 is SGHTA and CDR2 is FQGNSA. The CDR3 runs 17 residues. The CDR3 reads CASSLGWGQLNTGELFF. The CDR3 bases are TGTGCCAGCAGCTTGGGTTGGGGACAGTTGAACACCGGGGAGCTGTTTTTT.

This chain links TRBV5-4 with TRBJ1-2, with 7 bases that match TRBD1. With V trimmed by 3 bases and J by 7 bases, 9 bases remained unmatched. The germline V gene has CDR1 SGHNT and CDR2 YYREEE (reference sequence). This CDR3 has 14 residues. The CDR3 here is CASSSTTGQSGYTF. DNA for the CDR3: TGTGCCAGCAGCTCCACGACAGGGCAGAGTGGCTACACCTTC.

The CDR3 region is CASSLLGGGGNEQFF. In DNA form, the CDR3 reads TGTGCCAGCTCCCTTCTCGGCGGGGGGGGAAATGAGCAGTTCTTC. The rearrangement links TRBV7-3 to TRBJ2-1; 9 bases align to TRBD2. With V trimmed by 8 bases and J by 7 bases, 12 bases remained unmatched. Germline values: CDR1 SGHTA, CDR2 FQGTGA. The CDR3 extends over 15 amino acids.